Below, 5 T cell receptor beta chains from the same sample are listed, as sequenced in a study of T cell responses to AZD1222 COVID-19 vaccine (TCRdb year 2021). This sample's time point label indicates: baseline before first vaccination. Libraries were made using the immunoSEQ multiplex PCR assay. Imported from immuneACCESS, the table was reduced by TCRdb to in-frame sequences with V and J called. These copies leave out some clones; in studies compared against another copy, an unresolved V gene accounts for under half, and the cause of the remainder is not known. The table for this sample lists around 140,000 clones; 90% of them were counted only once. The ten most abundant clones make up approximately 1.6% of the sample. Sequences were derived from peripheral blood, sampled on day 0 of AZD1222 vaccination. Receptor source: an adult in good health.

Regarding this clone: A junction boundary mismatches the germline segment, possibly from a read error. For the CDR3, the DNA is TGTGCCAGCAGCCAAAATCCCAGCGGGACCACCCAGGTCTTC. Residues: CASSQNPSGTTQVF. V gene TRBV3-1 (or the pseudogene TRBV3-2) combines with J gene TRBJ2-1; 7 nucleotides line up with TRBD2. The CDR3 loop spans 14 amino acids. The germline V gene encodes CDR1 LGHDT and CDR2 YNNKEL (reference sequence).

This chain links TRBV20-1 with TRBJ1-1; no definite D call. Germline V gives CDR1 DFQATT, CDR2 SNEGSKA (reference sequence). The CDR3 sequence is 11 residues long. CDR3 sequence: CIVPGNTEAFF. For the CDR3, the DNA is TGCATAGTACCGGGGAACACTGAAGCTTTCTTT.

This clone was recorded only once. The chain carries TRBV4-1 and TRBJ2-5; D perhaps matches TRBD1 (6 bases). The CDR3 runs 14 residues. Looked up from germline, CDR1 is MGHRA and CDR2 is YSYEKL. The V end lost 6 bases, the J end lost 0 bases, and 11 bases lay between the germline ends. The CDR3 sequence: CASSRTEYQETQYF. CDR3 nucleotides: TGCGCCAGCAGTCGGACAGAGTACCAAGAGACCCAGTACTTC.

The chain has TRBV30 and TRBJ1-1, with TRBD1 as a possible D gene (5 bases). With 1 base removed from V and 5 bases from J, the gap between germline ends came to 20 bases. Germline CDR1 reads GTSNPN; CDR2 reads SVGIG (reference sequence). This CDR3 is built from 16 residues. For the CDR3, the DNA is TGTGCCTGGAGTGCTGGGGCCCGGGGCAGGTGGACTGAAGCTTTCTTT. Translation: CAWSAGARGRWTEAFF.

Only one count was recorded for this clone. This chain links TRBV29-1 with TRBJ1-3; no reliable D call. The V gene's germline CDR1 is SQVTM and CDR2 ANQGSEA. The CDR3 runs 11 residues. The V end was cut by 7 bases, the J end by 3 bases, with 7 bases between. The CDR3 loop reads CSANSGNTIYF. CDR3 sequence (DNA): TGCAGCGCAAACAGTGGAAACACCATATATTTT.